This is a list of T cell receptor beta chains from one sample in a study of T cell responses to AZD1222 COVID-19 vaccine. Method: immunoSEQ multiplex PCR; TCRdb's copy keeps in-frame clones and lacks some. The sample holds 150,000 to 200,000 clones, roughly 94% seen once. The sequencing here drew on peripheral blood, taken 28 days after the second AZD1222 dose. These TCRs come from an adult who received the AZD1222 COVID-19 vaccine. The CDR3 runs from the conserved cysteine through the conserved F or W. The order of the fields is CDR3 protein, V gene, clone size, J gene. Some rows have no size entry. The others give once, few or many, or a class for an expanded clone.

CDR3: CASSRQGGTQYF
V: TRBV12-3/TRBV12-4
size: -
J: TRBJ2-5

CDR3: CASSGGQGATGELFF
V: TRBV7-2
size: -
J: TRBJ2-2

CDR3: CASSFPTSGDNEQFF
V: TRBV7-9
size: once
J: TRBJ2-1

CDR3: CASRGRTDTQYF
V: TRBV6-5
size: -
J: TRBJ2-3

CDR3: CASNNRDRTYGEAFF
V: TRBV9
size: -
J: TRBJ1-1

CDR3: CASNGQGYYGYTF
V: TRBV6-5
size: -
J: TRBJ1-2

CDR3: CASSPQGTSGNTIYF
V: TRBV18
size: -
J: TRBJ1-3

CDR3: CASSSQGMREKLFF
V: TRBV5-1
size: -
J: TRBJ1-4

CDR3: CARTIRVNCEKLFF
V: TRBV27
size: -
J: TRBJ1-4

CDR3: CAWSAGGQPEGYTF
V: TRBV30
size: -
J: TRBJ1-2

CDR3: CATSDGTGTGVHGYTF
V: TRBV24-1
size: -
J: TRBJ1-2

CDR3: CASSITGGDIAFF
V: TRBV6-5
size: -
J: TRBJ1-1

CDR3: CASSQGTDGYTF
V: TRBV5-5
size: -
J: TRBJ1-2

CDR3: CASRVENYGYTF
V: TRBV2
size: -
J: TRBJ1-2

CDR3: CASSKAPGASTGELFF
V: TRBV21-1
size: -
J: TRBJ2-2

CDR3: CASRRDGYNEKLFF
V: TRBV2
size: -
J: TRBJ1-4

CDR3: CASSSLKELAGGNNEQFF
V: TRBV7-9
size: -
J: TRBJ2-1

CDR3: CATSRGEGNLDPLHF
V: TRBV15
size: -
J: TRBJ1-6

CDR3: CASSEDLYGYTF
V: TRBV6-1
size: -
J: TRBJ1-2

CDR3: CSVEVQGNTEAFF
V: TRBV29-1
size: -
J: TRBJ1-1

CDR3: CASSRQPYGYTF
V: TRBV6-5
size: -
J: TRBJ1-2

CDR3: CASKGKRQNYGYTF
V: TRBV2
size: -
J: TRBJ1-2

CDR3: CASSLGDYSNQPQHF
V: TRBV11-2
size: -
J: TRBJ1-5

CDR3: CASSGTGTAGEKLFF
V: TRBV5-1
size: -
J: TRBJ1-4

CDR3: CASSGDREIQYF
V: TRBV14
size: -
J: TRBJ2-4

CDR3: CASGLSRLGPLVNQPQHF
V: TRBV12-5
size: -
J: TRBJ1-5

CDR3: CASSQGDRGKYQPQHF
V: TRBV19
size: -
J: TRBJ1-5

CDR3: CAWSVSPYNEQFF
V: TRBV30
size: -
J: TRBJ2-1

CDR3: CASSQDSRGQETQYF
V: TRBV3-1/TRBV3-2
size: -
J: TRBJ2-5

CDR3: CASSRSTANTEAFF
V: TRBV19
size: -
J: TRBJ1-1

CDR3: CASTEGTATEAFF
V: TRBV2
size: -
J: TRBJ1-1

CDR3: CASSPKGSENSPLHF
V: TRBV7-9
size: -
J: TRBJ1-6

CDR3: CASSLDSGANVLTF
V: TRBV7-3
size: once
J: TRBJ2-6

CDR3: CASSPSKQGASTEAFF
V: TRBV18
size: few
J: TRBJ1-1

CDR3: CASSLGVVGEAFF
V: TRBV12-3/TRBV12-4
size: -
J: TRBJ1-1

CDR3: CASSQDGQGGTEAFF
V: TRBV7-8
size: -
J: TRBJ1-1

CDR3: CASSLTATGELFF
V: TRBV27
size: -
J: TRBJ2-2

CDR3: CASSSVNTEAFF
V: TRBV6-5
size: -
J: TRBJ1-1

CDR3: CASSPTSGGLYEQYF
V: TRBV18
size: -
J: TRBJ2-7

CDR3: CASSYLGTEAFF
V: TRBV6-6
size: -
J: TRBJ1-1

CDR3: CASSLEGTNSGNTIYF
V: TRBV7-2
size: -
J: TRBJ1-3

CDR3: CSVGDGTEGYTF
V: TRBV29-1
size: -
J: TRBJ1-2

CDR3: CASSQDIRGASYGYTF
V: TRBV3-1/TRBV3-2
size: -
J: TRBJ1-2

CDR3: CASSFPGQGNEKLFF
V: TRBV28
size: -
J: TRBJ1-4

CDR3: CASSLTNPDRGGTEAFF
V: TRBV27
size: -
J: TRBJ1-1

CDR3: CASSMSANYGYTF
V: TRBV19
size: -
J: TRBJ1-2

CDR3: CASSLSGIYGYTF
V: TRBV5-1
size: once
J: TRBJ1-2

CDR3: CASADRGQTSPLHF
V: TRBV19
size: -
J: TRBJ1-6

CDR3: CASSQVFLGELFF
V: TRBV14
size: -
J: TRBJ2-2

CDR3: CASNGNREGTEAFF
V: TRBV6-5
size: few
J: TRBJ1-1

CDR3: CASSQLIQGWSPEQFF
V: TRBV3-1/TRBV3-2
size: -
J: TRBJ2-1

CDR3: CASSLIGIDRGQEKLFF
V: TRBV5-1
size: -
J: TRBJ1-4

CDR3: CASRRGVHNEQFF
V: TRBV2
size: once
J: TRBJ2-1

CDR3: CASSRQSLHNEQFF
V: TRBV7-9
size: -
J: TRBJ2-1

CDR3: CASRLLDRASTGELFF
V: TRBV19
size: -
J: TRBJ2-2

CDR3: CASSYYINRGNQPQHF
V: TRBV6-6
size: -
J: TRBJ1-5

CDR3: CASSEAEGIYNEQFF
V: TRBV6-1
size: -
J: TRBJ2-1

CDR3: CARRRSGGSHVEQYF
V: TRBV4-1
size: -
J: TRBJ2-7

CDR3: CASSYGTEAFF
V: TRBV6-2/TRBV6-3
size: -
J: TRBJ1-1

CDR3: CASSFSGTGRTEAFF
V: TRBV5-1
size: -
J: TRBJ1-1